This TCR beta chain stems from a study of blood T cell repertoires in COVID-19. As for the study in general: Nucleic acid was either cDNA or gDNA, and it came from T cells, B-cell-depleted T cells, or PBMCs.

CDR3 size: 16 residues. V lost 2 bases to trimming and J lost 0 bases, with 8 bases between them. Germline V gene data show CDR1 as MNHEY and CDR2 as SVGAGI. Original analysis: Amplification with reference gene primers provided the estimates of nucleated cell counts. Some clones are missing from TCRdb's copy, which holds only in-frame ones; the method was immunoSEQ multiplex PCR. V and J calls and clone size are given by that table; D and trimming were obtained from the DNA. The sample has around 67,000 clones; 87% are singletons. Sample: peripheral blood. The gene calls are TRBV6-5 and TRBJ2-6; D uncertain. This receptor was obtained from a middle-aged man with active COVID-19. The CDR3 sequence is CASSYRLTSGANVLTF. CDR3 DNA: TGTGCCAGCAGTTACCGGTTAACCTCTGGGGCCAACGTCCTGACTTTC.